These 2 T cell receptor beta chains were all obtained from the same sample, sequenced in a study of long-term antiretroviral therapy in people with HIV. Run at survey level, the immunoSEQ assay was version v3.0. TCRdb's table, derived via immunoSEQ multiplex PCR, lists solely in-frame clones and lacks some. This sample has 9,500 to 15,000 clones, with around 79% found just once. The sample was unsorted PBMCs, taken 3 to 3.2 years before starting antiretroviral therapy. Receptor source: a man aged 40-49 years with HIV.

This sequence joins TRBV29-1 and TRBJ2-7; TRBD1 matches 9 bases. J gave up 2 bases and V 5 bases, and 10 bases lay outside the gene matches. The CDR3 loop spans 15 amino acids. Germline V gene lookup returns CDR1 SQVTM and CDR2 ANQGSEA. CDR3 sequence: CSVHGTGKGTYEQYF. CDR3 nucleotide sequence: TGCAGCGTTCACGGGACAGGGAAGGGAACCTACGAGCAGTACTTC.

The rearrangement uses TRBV21-1 and TRBJ2-5; no check of the table's D call, TRBD2, against the DNA was made. TRBV21-1 is tagged as a pseudogene. The CDR3 sequence is 15 residues long. The chain's CDR3 is CASSKKGLARETQYF. In DNA, the CDR3 is TGTGCCAGCAGCAAAAAGGGACTAGCAAGGGAGACCCAGTACTTC.